This T cell receptor beta chain was retrieved from a study of blood T cells in healthy people across ages. Primed by a sample-barcoded 5' primer and a J-beta primer mix, a second PCR proceeded for 7 to 11 cycles. From the 5' RACE reads, TCRdb called clonotypes with MiXCR, one entry per CDR3 protein. The data show about 1 million distinct CDR3 sequences, with almost 25% seen just once and less than 0.75% held by the top ten. A single count supports this clonotype. CDR1 is SGHRS, CDR2 YFSETQ, per germline. V lost 0 bases and J lost 9, with 9 bases in between. The CDR3 covers 12 residues. This same sample was also taken into another study, of T cells of mothers and their children.

The chain carries TRBV5-1 and TRBJ2-5; D is unclear. The receptor comes from a girl aged 2 to 9 in good health. The sequencing input was blood. The DNA of the CDR3 is TGCGCCAGCAGCTTGGATTGGGGATCCCAGTACTTC. This encodes CASSLDWGSQYF.